These T cell receptor beta chains were read from a single sample in a study of T cell responses to AZD1222 COVID-19 vaccine. The protocol was immunoSEQ multiplex PCR, while the TCRdb copy is restricted to in-frame clones and leaves out a portion. The profile shows roughly 200,000 clones, around nine tenths of them singletons. The starting material was peripheral blood, obtained 28 days after the second dose of the MenACWY control vaccine. The receptors here all came from an adult who received the MenACWY meningococcal vaccine as a control. Both conserved end residues are part of each CDR3.

v_gene: TRBV15
CDR3aa: CATSRGLEAGYTF

v_gene: TRBV19
CDR3aa: CASSPGTSYEQYF

v_gene: TRBV6-6
CDR3aa: CASSRQAGANVLTF

v_gene: TRBV19
CDR3aa: CASKTHISSYNEQFF

v_gene: TRBV27
CDR3aa: CASRGGSSYNEQFF

v_gene: TRBV5-6
CDR3aa: CASSLGVREKLFF

v_gene: TRBV7-2
CDR3aa: CASSPTRTGASSGNTIYF

v_gene: TRBV5-1
CDR3aa: CASSPDGGAYGYTF

v_gene: TRBV6-1
CDR3aa: CASSESSGNTIYF

v_gene: TRBV6-2/TRBV6-3
CDR3aa: CASSYLGGVEQFF

v_gene: TRBV20-1
CDR3aa: CSAQNTEAFF

v_gene: TRBV28
CDR3aa: CASSRNYGYTF

v_gene: TRBV10-3
CDR3aa: CAISDPRAGGYEKLFF

v_gene: TRBV5-6
CDR3aa: CASSLDGGGGDTQYF

v_gene: TRBV5-1
CDR3aa: CASSLLGQGIYEQYF

v_gene: TRBV6-5
CDR3aa: CATHMAGGEKLFF

v_gene: TRBV2
CDR3aa: CASSELAGLTVGNTIYF

v_gene: TRBV14
CDR3aa: CASSRGPTGIYEQYF

v_gene: TRBV11-3
CDR3aa: CASSLGDRGPTNEKLFF

v_gene: TRBV30
CDR3aa: CAWSAQGQAWDEKLFF

v_gene: TRBV19
CDR3aa: CASSTLDRTYGYTF

v_gene: TRBV3-1/TRBV3-2
CDR3aa: CASSQLKGAEAFF

v_gene: TRBV19
CDR3aa: CASSPDAGYGYTF

v_gene: TRBV2
CDR3aa: CASAPPGLAKNIQYF

v_gene: TRBV19
CDR3aa: CASSAPPRGEKLFF

v_gene: TRBV7-3
CDR3aa: CASSPNSGYNEQFF

v_gene: TRBV5-1
CDR3aa: CASSSLAVEATGELFF

v_gene: TRBV9
CDR3aa: CASSVVEGKGSSYNSPLHF

v_gene: TRBV28
CDR3aa: CASSSQPDSSYEQYF

v_gene: TRBV3-1/TRBV3-2
CDR3aa: CASSLSGGTGELFF

v_gene: TRBV3-1/TRBV3-2
CDR3aa: CASSQDSGGFYNEQFF

v_gene: TRBV9
CDR3aa: CASSVLSATNEKLFF

v_gene: TRBV9
CDR3aa: CASSVGPGGPADTQYF

v_gene: TRBV19
CDR3aa: CASSIQGTNREQFF

v_gene: TRBV14
CDR3aa: CASSQDFSGGAYNEQFF

v_gene: TRBV12-3/TRBV12-4
CDR3aa: CASTPTGNQPQHF

v_gene: TRBV6-5
CDR3aa: CASLTTAQWGEQYF

v_gene: TRBV25-1
CDR3aa: CASSEWGNQPQHF

v_gene: TRBV10-3
CDR3aa: CAISEALLGNQPQHF

v_gene: TRBV4-2
CDR3aa: CASSLQGGTEAFF

v_gene: TRBV7-9
CDR3aa: CASRNGTASYEQYF

v_gene: TRBV6-6
CDR3aa: CASSTRGLKNEQYF

v_gene: TRBV4-1
CDR3aa: CASSQVRENTEAFF

v_gene: TRBV5-8
CDR3aa: CASSLDQGGTYEQYF

v_gene: TRBV2
CDR3aa: CASSGEAGGISEQFF

v_gene: TRBV9
CDR3aa: CASSALQGVDTEAFF

v_gene: TRBV5-5
CDR3aa: CASSFGQLSSYNEQFF

v_gene: TRBV18
CDR3aa: CASSPLLWSGGNSRGTGYGYTF